The 27 T cell receptor beta chains presented below share a single source sample, sequenced in a study of CD8+ T cells in alopecia areata (dated by TCRdb to the late 2010s). The time point label, read with the paper, signifies: baseline before oral tofacitinib. Library preparation employed the immunoSEQ multiplex PCR assay. RNA was extracted from all samples and reverse transcribed into cDNA, which served as template for TCR sequencing. This is the immuneACCESS table as TCRdb keeps it, with only in-frame sequences that have V and J called. A part of the clones is gone; compared with another copy, unresolved V genes explain less than half, and the rest is unexplained. Here the sample has roughly 75,000 clones; 55% to 75% occur a single time. The ten largest make up over 15% of the sample. Sequencing was performed on CD8+ T cells sorted from blood, taken at week 0. These receptors were taken from a human donor with alopecia areata.

The rearrangement joins TRBV29-1 to TRBJ2-2, with TRBD2 identical over 9 bases. The CDR3 has 17 residues. With V trimmed by 4 bases and J by 5 bases, 14 bases remained unmatched. The germline V gene has CDR1 SQVTM and CDR2 ANQGSEA. The CDR3 here is CSVVLAGAKGGTGELFF. CDR3 nucleotides: TGCAGCGTTGTATTAGCGGGAGCGAAAGGTGGGACCGGGGAGCTGTTTTTT.

The chain combines TRBV19 with TRBJ1-1; D perhaps matches TRBD1 (5 bases). This CDR3 has 14 amino acids. Between the trimmed V and J ends, which lost 3 bases and 4 bases, there was a span of 12 bases. Germline loops: CDR1 LNHDA, CDR2 SQIVND (reference sequence). CDR3 sequence: CASSIQGAGTEAFF. The DNA for the CDR3 is TGTGCCAGTAGTATTCAGGGTGCGGGCACTGAAGCTTTCTTT.

This clone is medium-sized (0.01 to 0.1%) by share. The rearrangement uses TRBV7-9 and TRBJ1-2; the match to TRBD1 covers 8 bases. The germline CDR1 and CDR2 sequences are SEHNR and FQNEAQ (reference sequence). The CDR3 has 15 residues. V shed 2 bases and J 6 bases; nucleotides not matched to a gene: 8. The CDR3 DNA reads TGTGCCAGCAGCTTACCCGTCGGACAGGGCCATGGCTACACCTTC. Encoded protein: CASSLPVGQGHGYTF.

The rearrangement uses TRBV9 and TRBJ1-2, with 8 bases fitting TRBD1. The CDR3 consists of 14 residues. From germline, CDR1 is SGDLS and CDR2 YYNGEE. The junction had 7 bases not matched to a gene; V was cut back by 2 bases and J by 7 bases. The CDR3 loop reads CASSVVQGVGGYTF. CDR3 DNA sequence: TGTGCCAGCAGCGTCGTACAGGGGGTCGGTGGCTACACCTTC.

CDR3 bases: TGTGCCAGCAGCCCCCGGGAGGGCGCGGAGACCCAGTACTTC. It specifies CASSPREGAETQYF. The V and J genes are TRBV11-2 and TRBJ2-5; 8 bases match TRBD2. The trim removed 5 bases at V and 5 bases at J, leaving 7 bases unmatched. The CDR3 covers 14 residues. Germline V gives CDR1 SGHAT, CDR2 FQNNGV. The complete variable domain, with remaining parts taken from reference TRBV11-2 and TRBJ2-5, reads EAGVAQSPRYKIIEKRQSVAFWCNPISGHATLYWYQQILGQGPKLLIQFQNNGVVDDSQLPKDRFSAERLKGVDSTLKIQPAKLEDSAVYLCASSPREGAETQYFGPGTRLLVL.

The chain carries TRBV27 and TRBJ2-3; TRBD1 matches 11 bases. Losses at the gene ends were 7 bases for V and 8 bases for J; bases not matched to a gene: 17. The CDR3 contains 17 residues. CDR1 and CDR2 (germline): MNHEY, SMNVEV (reference sequence). The CDR3 DNA reads TGTGCCAGCAATCTGGCCCGGGGACAGGGGGGTGTAGGTACGCAGTATTTT. Residues: CASNLARGQGGVGTQYF.

The chain links TRBV5-1 to TRBJ1-1, with D perhaps matching TRBD1 (5 bases). Germline loops: CDR1 SGHRS, CDR2 YFSETQ. The V and J ends lost 1 base and 0 bases respectively, with 16 bases between them. The CDR3 loop spans 17 amino acids. The CDR3 sequence: CASSLRHTVDMNTEAFF. The CDR3 nucleotides read TGCGCCAGCAGCTTGCGCCACACGGTGGACATGAACACTGAAGCTTTCTTT.

Of note for this clone: At the DNA level, this CDR3 is encoded by other sequences in the same sample as well. The genes are TRBV29-1 and TRBJ1-2, with D hard to call. V lost 4 bases, J lost 7 bases, and 10 bases lay in between. Germline CDR1 and CDR2: SQVTM and ANQGSEA. The CDR3 consists of 11 residues. CDR3 amino acids: CSVVLRGGYTF. The DNA of the CDR3 is TGCAGCGTTGTTCTCCGGGGTGGCTACACCTTC.

This clone occurred a few times. The chain combines TRBV4-1 with TRBJ1-2, with 7 bases matching TRBD1. Germline V CDR1 and CDR2: MGHRA, YSYEKL. V dropped 0 bases and J dropped 4; count of bases not matched to a gene: 8. The CDR3 spans 16 residues. The CDR3 loop reads CASSQDFDRDGYGYTF. In nucleotides, the CDR3 is TGCGCCAGCAGCCAAGATTTCGACAGGGACGGCTATGGCTACACCTTC.

The chain combines TRBV5-1 with TRBJ2-2; D remains ambiguous. The CDR3 has 13 residues. Per germline, CDR1 SGHRS and CDR2 YFSETQ. The V gene lost 6 bases and the J gene lost 1 base, with 7 bases spanning the gap. In DNA, the CDR3 is TGCGCCAGCACCCCACTGAACACCGGGGAGCTGTTTTTT. The encoded protein is CASTPLNTGELFF.

CDR3 DNA sequence: TGTGCCAGCAGTCCGGGGGGCGACTCCTACGAGCAGTACTTC. Translating gives CASSPGGDSYEQYF. V usage is TRBV9 and J usage is TRBJ2-7, with a possible D match to TRBD2 (7 bases). Trimming removed 5 bases from V and 0 bases from J, with 12 bases in between. The V gene's germline CDR1 is SGDLS and CDR2 YYNGEE. There are 14 residues in the CDR3. Full variable domain (outside the CDR3, taken from reference TRBV9 and TRBJ2-7): DSGVTQTPKHLITATGQRVTLRCSPRSGDLSVYWYQQSLDQGLQFLIQYYNGEERAKGNILERFSAQQFPDLHSELNLSSLELGDSALYFCASSPGGDSYEQYFGPGTRLTVT.

J is TRBJ2-1 and V is TRBV6-1; D unresolved. The CDR3 sequence is 15 residues long. Germline V CDR1 and CDR2: MNHNS, SASEGT. V lost 3 bases, J lost 3 bases, and 12 bases lay in between. The CDR3 region is CASSERENLYNEQFF. In nucleotides, the CDR3 is TGTGCCAGCAGTGAGCGCGAAAACCTCTACAATGAGCAGTTCTTC.

This clone was observed a few times. V is TRBV2 and J is TRBJ2-7, with D unclear. V lost 3 bases and J lost 2, with 8 bases in between. The CDR3 runs to 13 residues. Germline assignment: CDR1 SNHLY and CDR2 FYNNEI. As DNA, the CDR3 is TGTGCCAGCAGTGATCTGGGCCCCTACGAGCAGTACTTC. Amino acid sequence: CASSDLGPYEQYF.

The chain combines TRBV6-6 with TRBJ2-1; D may correspond to TRBD1 or TRBD2 (7 bases each). The CDR3 covers 14 residues. From germline, CDR1 is MNHNY and CDR2 SVGAGI (reference sequence). V lost 2 bases and J 9 bases, leaving 14 bases between the germline ends. CDR3 region: CASSYKGAGVEQFF. Written as DNA, the CDR3 is TGTGCCAGCAGTTACAAGGGGGCGGGGGTTGAGCAGTTCTTC.

V usage is TRBV5-6 and J usage is TRBJ2-1; D is ambiguous. With 2 bases removed from V and 8 bases from J, the gap between germline ends came to 11 bases. The CDR3 extends over 13 amino acids. Germline V gene sequence: CDR1 SGHDT, CDR2 YYEEEE. Here the CDR3 DNA reads TGTGCCAGCAGCTTCGGACCCGGCGATGAGCAGTTCTTC. Translating it yields CASSFGPGDEQFF.

The sample holds a few counts of this clone. The chain carries TRBV29-1 and TRBJ1-2; no reliable D call. The CDR3 has 12 amino acids. Trimming removed 3 bases at V and 4 bases at J, with 9 bases between. The germline V gene has CDR1 SQVTM and CDR2 ANQGSEA. The DNA for the CDR3 is TGCAGCGTTGACAGCCCAGGCTATGGCTACACCTTC. This sequence encodes CSVDSPGYGYTF.

The V gene is TRBV2, the J gene TRBJ2-5; 9 bases line up with TRBD1. CDR1 is SNHLY, CDR2 FYNNEI, per germline. This CDR3 is built from 20 residues. The V and J ends lost 5 bases and 0 bases, in that order; junction bases with no gene match: 19. The CDR3 sequence is CASSPRTGGRAPKYQETQYF. The CDR3 nucleotides are TGTGCCAGCAGTCCCCGCACAGGGGGCCGGGCCCCTAAGTACCAAGAGACCCAGTACTTC.

This clone showed up many times. The V and J genes are TRBV4-1 and TRBJ2-3, with TRBD2 matching 16 bases. After removal of 4 bases from V and 2 bases from J, the junction contained 6 bases not matched to a gene. This CDR3 spans 18 amino acids. Germline-derived CDR1 and CDR2 are MGHRA and YSYEKL. The CDR3 DNA reads TGCGCCAGCAGCCCTCCGGGACTAGCGGGGGGGCCCACAGATACGCAGTATTTT. This translates into CASSPPGLAGGPTDTQYF.

V and J are TRBV7-9 and TRBJ2-7; D is unclear. Germline V CDR1 and CDR2: SEHNR, FQNEAQ (reference sequence). Trimming removed 8 bases from V and 0 bases from J, with 11 bases in between. CDR3 size: 13 residues. CDR3 residues: CASLSESSYEQYF. In nucleotides, the CDR3 is TGTGCCAGCCTAAGCGAGAGCTCCTACGAGCAGTACTTC. Together with reference TRBV7-9 and TRBJ2-7, the CDR3 gives the full variable domain: DTGVSQNPRHKITKRGQNVTFRCDPISEHNRLYWYRQTLGQGPEFLTYFQNEAQLEKSRLLSDRFSAERPKGSFSTLEIQRTEQGDSAMYLCASLSESSYEQYFGPGTRLTVT.

This clone was seen a handful of times. The V call is TRBV6-4, the J call TRBJ2-1; 11 nucleotides match TRBD1. With 4 bases clipped from V and 3 bases from J, the junction kept 2 bases outside the gene matches. In germline, CDR1 is MRHNA, CDR2 SNTAGT. This CDR3 is built from 15 residues. The CDR3 spells CASSAGTGGYNEQFF. The CDR3 DNA is TGTGCCAGCAGTGCCGGGACAGGGGGCTACAATGAGCAGTTCTTC.

The genes are TRBV19 and TRBJ2-1; 7 nucleotides align to TRBD1. There are 15 residues in the CDR3. Germline-derived CDR1 and CDR2 are LNHDA and SQIVND (reference sequence). With V trimmed by 7 bases and J by 0 bases, 6 bases remained unmatched. The CDR3 region is CASTIDRDSYNEQFF. The CDR3 DNA is TGTGCCAGTACTATCGACAGGGACTCCTACAATGAGCAGTTCTTC.

This clone has only a few counts. The J gene is TRBJ1-2, the V gene TRBV7-9; the D is unclear. V was cut by 1 base and J by 1 base, with 10 bases left in between. CDR1 SEHNR and CDR2 FQNEAQ come from the germline V gene (reference sequence). The CDR3 extends over 15 amino acids. The CDR3 spells CASSLGAGDNYGYTF. DNA for the CDR3: TGTGCCAGCAGCTTAGGGGCAGGAGATAACTATGGCTACACCTTC. The full variable domain, with the rest looked up from reference TRBV7-9 and TRBJ1-2, is DTGVSQNPRHKITKRGQNVTFRCDPISEHNRLYWYRQTLGQGPEFLTYFQNEAQLEKSRLLSDRFSAERPKGSFSTLEIQRTEQGDSAMYLCASSLGAGDNYGYTFGSGTRLTVV.

Only a few counts were recorded for this clone. The J gene is TRBJ2-7, the V gene TRBV29-1; TRBD2 aligns across 7 bases. The CDR3 is made up of 13 amino acids. Germline CDR1 is SQVTM and CDR2 is ANQGSEA. V was clipped by 1 base and J by 1 base; unmatched bases: 1. CDR3 region: CSVEGEGSYEQYF. As DNA, the CDR3 is TGCAGCGTTGAAGGGGAGGGATCCTACGAGCAGTACTTC.

The V call is TRBV30, the J call TRBJ2-7, with a tentative D call TRBD1 (6 bases). The V and J ends lost 5 bases and 6 bases respectively, with 23 bases between them. The germline gives CDR1 GTSNPN, CDR2 SVGIG (reference sequence). CDR3 length: 15 amino acids. The CDR3 region is CAWVTGHRPSGEQYF. CDR3 coding DNA: TGTGCCTGGGTAACGGGACACCGCCCCTCGGGCGAGCAGTACTTC.

The rearrangement joins TRBV7-6 to TRBJ2-5, with 11 nucleotides matching TRBD1. The CDR3 sequence is 17 residues long. Per the germline V gene, CDR1 is SGHVS and CDR2 is FNYEAQ. The V segment lost 4 bases and the J segment 5 bases; nucleotides outside the gene matches: 12. CDR3 bases: TGTGCCAGCAGCTCCCGGGAAGGACAGGGGGCTTTTGAGACCCAGTACTTC. Its translation: CASSSREGQGAFETQYF.

The chain joins TRBV25-1 to TRBJ2-5; 8 bases map to TRBD2. This CDR3 has 15 residues. The ends lost 1 base at V and 5 bases at J; junction bases unmatched: 6. Germline V gives CDR1 MGHDK, CDR2 SYGVNS. The CDR3 region is CASSEFGGGSETQYF. CDR3 coding DNA: TGTGCCAGCAGTGAATTCGGGGGGGGCAGCGAGACCCAGTACTTC.

The J gene is TRBJ2-5, the V gene TRBV7-9; D gene unclear. V lost 5 bases, J lost 5 bases, and 18 bases lay in between. This CDR3 has 15 residues. The germline V gene encodes CDR1 SEHNR and CDR2 FQNEAQ (reference sequence). CDR3 nucleotides: TGTGCCAGCAGCCGCCGCTTGGACCTGTCTGAGACCCAGTACTTC. This codes for CASSRRLDLSETQYF.